This entry lists 6 T cell receptor beta chains sequenced from one sample in a study of OX40 agonist ivuxolimab in advanced cancers. This table comes from immunoSEQ multiplex PCR, and its TCRdb copy is limited to in-frame clones, with some not included. In the table there are roughly 70,000 clones, around 87% of which are singletons. The sample in question was CD4+ or CD8+ T cells sorted from blood, obtained in a trial of the OX40 agonist ivuxolimab. These receptors were collected from an adult with an advanced solid tumor such as melanoma, head and neck, liver or kidney cancer.

The V and J genes are TRBV9 and TRBJ2-1; possible D gene TRBD1, 6 bases. Deletions cut 0 bases from V and 7 bases from J, with 20 bases between. This CDR3 is 17 amino acids long. The germline CDR1 and CDR2 sequences are SGDLS and YYNGEE. The CDR3 bases are TGTGCCAGCAGCGTAGCATTGGGACATCCGATCGGGAATGAGCAGTTCTTC. This codes for CASSVALGHPIGNEQFF.

This rearrangement joins TRBV6-5 to TRBJ2-3; no firm D call. CDR1 MNHEY and CDR2 SVGAGI come from the germline V gene. This CDR3 has 12 residues. The germline V and J ends were trimmed by 6 bases and 9 bases, with 13 bases remaining between them. The CDR3 DNA follows: TGTGCCAGCAGCCTCGAAGGAGAAACGCAGTATTTT. Its translation: CASSLEGETQYF.

The chain recombines TRBV6-6 with TRBJ2-5, with 7 bases lining up with TRBD2. Germline V gives CDR1 MNHNY, CDR2 SVGAGI (reference sequence). The CDR3 has 15 amino acids. Unmatched junction bases numbered 6, after V lost 2 bases and J lost 3 bases. CDR3 in amino acids: CASSYTSSGKETQYF. CDR3 nucleotide sequence: TGTGCCAGCAGTTACACATCTAGCGGCAAAGAGACCCAGTACTTC.

This chain joins TRBV5-4 and TRBJ2-7, with 7 bases fitting TRBD2. The CDR3 contains 15 residues. With V trimmed by 0 bases and J by 3 bases, 6 bases remained unmatched. CDR1 is SGHNT, CDR2 YYREEE, per germline (reference sequence). CDR3 sequence reads: CASSLGGGSNYEQYF. CDR3 DNA sequence: TGTGCCAGCAGCTTGGGGGGCGGGAGTAACTACGAGCAGTACTTC.

The genes are TRBV6-5 and TRBJ1-4; D may be TRBD1 (5 bases). The germline gives CDR1 MNHEY, CDR2 SVGAGI. Trimming stripped 6 bases from V and 3 bases from J, with 11 bases between. The CDR3 spans 14 residues. CDR3 sequence (DNA): TGTGCCAGCAGGCGCGGGGGGGCTAATGAAAAACTGTTTTTT. Translated: CASRRGGANEKLFF.

The chain employs TRBV14 and TRBJ1-5; no clear D gene. The CDR3 sequence is 13 residues long. Germline lookup yields CDR1 SGHDN and CDR2 FVKESK. Trimming took off 1 base at V and 11 bases at J, with 12 bases between the two ends. The CDR3, as DNA: TGTGCCAGCAGCCAAGGTGTGGAGGGCTCCCAGCATTTT. This translates into CASSQGVEGSQHF.